This T cell receptor (beta chain) was captured by sequencing in a study of beta chain features in type 1 diabetes. Findings of the study overall: When Type 1 diabetes patients were examined, their TCRB CDR3s proved moderately but significantly shorter in all four CD4+ subsets.

All of the isolated RNA was reverse transcribed, so expressed TCRB transcripts were sequenced. The protocol was immunoSEQ multiplex PCR, while the TCRdb copy is restricted to in-frame clones and leaves out a portion. The sample yields a few hundred thousand clones, about 15% seen once. V gave up 3 bases and J gave up 5 bases, with 7 bases separating them. CDR3 length: 13 amino acids. Germline V gene data show CDR1 as SGHDN and CDR2 as FVKESK. Regarding this clone: Its antigen is unidentified.

This clonotype was obtained from a man aged 18 to 29 with type 1 diabetes. The chain joins TRBV14 to TRBJ2-2; D not resolved. The sample consisted of naive CD4+ T cells from blood. Written as DNA, the CDR3 is TGTGCCAGCAGCCACACTTGGACCGGGGAGCTGTTTTTT. Translation gives CASSHTWTGELFF.